What follows are 10 T cell receptor beta chains derived from one specimen sequenced in a study of sequential checkpoint blockade in melanoma. The treatment was: randomized to nivolumab then ipilimumab (arm A) or the reverse (arm B). Libraries were prepared by immunoSEQ multiplex PCR; TCRdb keeps only in-frame clonotypes and omits some of them. The profile shows thousands of clones, around 75% of them singletons. The material sequenced was CD8+ T cells sorted from blood (inferred from file names), taken from a patient given nivolumab and ipilimumab in sequence. These TCRs come from a human donor with melanoma.

This clone was detected once. CDR3 sequence (DNA): TGTGCCAGCAGCTTAGCTTCGCGGGGGGGGCCAGATACGCAGTATTTT. Translating it yields CASSLASRGGPDTQYF. The V call is TRBV7-6, the J call TRBJ2-3; 9 bases are shared with TRBD2. J gave up 4 bases and V 0 bases, and 5 bases lay outside the gene matches. This CDR3 comprises 16 residues. Germline V gives CDR1 SGHVS, CDR2 FNYEAQ.

This clone is medium-sized in the sample. The J gene is TRBJ2-7, the V gene TRBV7-9; D possibly corresponds to TRBD2 (7 bases). Germline V gene sequence: CDR1 SEHNR, CDR2 FQNEAQ (reference sequence). The germline V and J ends were trimmed by 5 bases and 2 bases, with 19 bases remaining between them. The CDR3 is 16 residues long. This chain's CDR3 is CASSGGGGPRPYEQYF. The CDR3 coding sequence is TGTGCCAGCAGCGGAGGGGGGGGACCGCGGCCCTACGAGCAGTACTTC.

The genes are TRBV4-3 and TRBJ1-1; no reliable D call. Germline V gene data show CDR1 as LGHNA and CDR2 as YSLEER. V gave up 0 bases and J gave up 5 bases, with 13 bases separating them. The CDR3 contains 15 residues. The CDR3 nucleotides read TGCGCCAGCAGCCAAGACCCCCTCGGGAGTACTGAAGCTTTCTTT. This codes for CASSQDPLGSTEAFF.

CDR3: CASEAGVRYEQYF. The DNA of the CDR3 is TGTGCCAGCGAGGCGGGAGTGAGATACGAGCAGTACTTC. V usage is TRBV2 and J usage is TRBJ2-7; TRBD2 agrees at 7 bases. Germline V gives CDR1 SNHLY, CDR2 FYNNEI. After removal of 8 bases from V and 4 bases from J, the junction contained 8 bases not matched to a gene. The CDR3 has 13 residues.

The chain links TRBV4-1 to TRBJ2-3, with 8 bases aligning to TRBD2. Germline CDR1 is MGHRA and CDR2 is YSYEKL. The CDR3 extends over 17 amino acids. V lost 2 bases, J lost 2 bases, and 9 bases stayed unmatched. CDR3 sequence (DNA): TGCGCCAGCAGCCAATCCCGTAGCGGGGAGATCACAGATACGCAGTATTTT. It codes for CASSQSRSGEITDTQYF.

The V and J genes are TRBV6-4 and TRBJ2-7; 9 bases are a match to TRBD2. CDR1 and CDR2 from the germline V gene are MRHNA and SNTAGT. Unmatched junction bases numbered 5, after V lost 5 bases and J lost 3 bases. CDR3 length equals 14 residues. The CDR3 spells CASSKTSGSYEQYF. CDR3 coding DNA: TGTGCCAGCAGTAAGACTAGCGGAAGCTACGAGCAGTACTTC.

This clone occurred once. This chain connects TRBV4-1 to TRBJ2-7; 8 bases agree with TRBD2. Trimming cost V 3 bases and J 7 bases; bases outside gene matches: 11. The CDR3 totals 15 residues. CDR1 and CDR2 from the germline V gene are MGHRA and YSYEKL. The CDR3 nucleotides read TGCGCCAGCAGCCACCTCCAAGGACTAGCTCGGGAGCAGTACTTC. This translates into CASSHLQGLAREQYF.

This chain joins TRBV11-3 and TRBJ2-3, with D maybe TRBD1 (6 bases). The CDR3 contains 18 residues. CDR1 is SGHNT and CDR2 is YENEEA in the germline V gene. With 5 bases removed from V and 2 bases from J, the gap between germline ends came to 23 bases. The DNA for the CDR3 is TGTGCCAGCAGCCCCTATAGGGGGTCCGGACCCAACACAGATACGCAGTATTTT. Protein: CASSPYRGSGPNTDTQYF.

The chain recombines TRBV10-2 with TRBJ2-2, with D perhaps TRBD1 (6 bases). The CDR3 totals 14 residues. Germline-derived CDR1 and CDR2 are WSHSY and SAAADI. Trimming took 2 bases from V and 6 from J, leaving 10 bases between them. CDR3 bases: TGCGCCAGCAGTGAGCCAGGGGCGGCCGGGGAGCTGTTTTTT. This encodes CASSEPGAAGELFF.

V gene TRBV28 combines with J gene TRBJ1-2, with D unclear. Trimming took 5 bases from V and 8 from J, leaving 12 bases between them. Looked up from germline, CDR1 is MDHEN and CDR2 is SYDVKM. The CDR3 runs 12 residues. This CDR3 reads CASSPALWGYTF. CDR3 DNA: TGTGCCAGCAGTCCTGCCCTATGGGGCTACACCTTC.